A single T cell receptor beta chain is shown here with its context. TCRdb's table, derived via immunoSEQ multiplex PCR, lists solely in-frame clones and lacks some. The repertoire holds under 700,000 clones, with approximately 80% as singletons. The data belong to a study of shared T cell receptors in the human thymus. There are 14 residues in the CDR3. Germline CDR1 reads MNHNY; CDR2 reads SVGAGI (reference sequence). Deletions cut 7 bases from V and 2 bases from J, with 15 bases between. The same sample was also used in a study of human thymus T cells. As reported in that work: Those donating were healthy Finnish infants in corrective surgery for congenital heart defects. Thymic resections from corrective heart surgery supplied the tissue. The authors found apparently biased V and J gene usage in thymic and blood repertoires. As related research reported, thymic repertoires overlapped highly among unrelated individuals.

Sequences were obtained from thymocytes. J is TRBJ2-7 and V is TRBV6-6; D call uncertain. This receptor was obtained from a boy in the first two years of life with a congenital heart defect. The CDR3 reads CASTSDGVTYEQYF. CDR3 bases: TGTGCCAGCACCAGCGACGGAGTTACCTACGAGCAGTACTTC.